A selection of T cell receptor beta chains follows, all from one sample in a study of blood T cell repertoires in COVID-19. Profiling relied on immunoSEQ multiplex PCR, and the TCRdb table lists in-frame clones only, not all of them. In the table there are 120,000 to 150,000 clones, around nine tenths of which are singletons. What was sequenced was peripheral blood. All receptors come from a man in his fifties or sixties with active or convalescent COVID-19. Each CDR3 is given with its conserved first and last residue. D genes are given only for firm matches. Expanded clones are given a class, and other clones once, few, many or no size at all.

d_call	v_call	clone_size	j_call	cdr3_nt	cdr3_aa
TRBD2	TRBV29-1	.	TRBJ2-1	TGCAGCGTTGAAACTAGCGGGAGCACATCGGGGAGTGAGCAGTTCTTC	CSVETSGSTSGSEQFF
TRBD2	TRBV4-3	.	TRBJ2-1	TGCGCCAGCAGCCGGATAACTAGCGGGAGGTCGAATGAGCAGTTCTTC	CASSRITSGRSNEQFF
TRBD1	TRBV19	.	TRBJ1-5	TGTGCCAGTAGTATTGGCGGGACAGAGGTCAATAGCAATCAGCCCCAGCATTTT	CASSIGGTEVNSNQPQHF
TRBD2	TRBV18	.	TRBJ2-2	TGTGCCAGCTCAAAAGAGCGGGAGCAAGCCGGGGAGCTGTTTTTT	CASSKEREQAGELFF
.	TRBV20-1	.	TRBJ1-5	TGCAGTTGGGGGGGGAATCAGCCCCAGCATTTT	CSWGGNQPQHF
.	TRBV27	.	TRBJ1-6	TGTGCCAGCAGTTTTAGACAGATCTCCTATAATTCACCCCTCCACTTT	CASSFRQISYNSPLHF
TRBD1	TRBV4-3	.	TRBJ1-2	TGCGCCAGCAGCCAAGAAGCAGGGGGCAGCTATGGCTACACCTTC	CASSQEAGGSYGYTF
.	TRBV27	.	TRBJ1-6	TGTGCCAGCAGCCCCGCGGGGGATAATTCACCCCTCCACTTT	CASSPAGDNSPLHF
.	TRBV9	.	TRBJ1-3	TGTGCCAGCAGGGGCACACGGTCTGGAAACACCATATATTTT	CASRGTRSGNTIYF
TRBD1	TRBV19	.	TRBJ1-5	TGTGCCAGTAGTAAGGGGACAGGTCTCAATCAGCCCCAGCATTTT	CASSKGTGLNQPQHF
.	TRBV18	.	TRBJ1-5	TGTGCCAGCTCACCAAGCATGGATCAGCCCCAGCATTTT	CASSPSMDQPQHF
TRBD1	TRBV18	few	TRBJ1-1	TGTGCCAGCTCGCGACAGGGGTTGAACACTGAAGCTTTCTTT	CASSRQGLNTEAFF
.	TRBV27	.	TRBJ2-7	TGTGCCAGCAGTTTGGCTCGCGGAGGGACCTACGAGCAGTACTTC	CASSLARGGTYEQYF
TRBD1	TRBV3-1/TRBV3-2	.	TRBJ2-4	TGTGCCAGCAGCGCTACAGGGGGCTTGACCAAAAACATTCAGTACTTC	CASSATGGLTKNIQYF
.	TRBV10-3	.	TRBJ2-1	TGTGCCATCAGTGAACGGGGGATCTCCTACAATGAGCAGTTCTTC	CAISERGISYNEQFF
TRBD1	TRBV18	.	TRBJ2-5	TGTGCCAGCTCACTCAACAGGGGTGAGACCCAGTACTTC	CASSLNRGETQYF
TRBD1	TRBV3-1/TRBV3-2	.	TRBJ2-7	TGTGCCAGCAGCCAAGGACAGGGACCCTACGAGCAGTACTTC	CASSQGQGPYEQYF
.	TRBV24-1	.	TRBJ1-1	TGTGCCACCAGTGCGGGGGGATTGAACACTGAAGCTTTCTTT	CATSAGGLNTEAFF
TRBD2	TRBV19	.	TRBJ2-1	TGTGCCTCCCACTGGGGTAGCGGGAGCGGTGAGCAGTTCTTC	CASHWGSGSGEQFF
TRBD1	TRBV29-1	.	TRBJ2-7	TGCAGCGTTACGGACAGGGGTAACTACGAGCAGTACTTC	CSVTDRGNYEQYF
.	TRBV11-2	.	TRBJ2-2	TGTGCCAGCAGCTTAGACAGGGGCGATATCCAGAACACCGGGGAGCTGTTTTTT	CASSLDRGDIQNTGELFF
.	TRBV20-1	.	TRBJ1-2	TGCAGTGCTAGACTCGACAGTGGCTACACCTTC	CSARLDSGYTF
.	TRBV7-9	.	TRBJ1-5	TGTGCCAGCGGGCGGGACAATCAGCCCCAGCATTTT	CASGRDNQPQHF
TRBD1	TRBV4-3	.	TRBJ2-1	TGCGCCAGCAGCCATGGACAGGCCAGCTCCTACAATGAGCAGTTCTTC	CASSHGQASSYNEQFF
TRBD2	TRBV5-4	.	TRBJ2-7	TGTGCCAGCAGTCCCGGGACTAGCGGAGGGCCCCCATACGAGCAGTACTTC	CASSPGTSGGPPYEQYF
.	TRBV4-1	.	TRBJ2-3	TGCGCCAGCAGCCAAGATCCCCCAGGGTCGTATGGTACAGATACGCAGTATTTT	CASSQDPPGSYGTDTQYF
.	TRBV3-1/TRBV3-2	.	TRBJ2-3	TGTGCCAGCAGCCAAGAATGTCTCGAGAGGGGACTCATAAGCACAGATACGCAGTATTTT	CASSQECLERGLISTDTQYF
.	TRBV29-1	.	TRBJ2-2	TGCAGCGGGCAACCGGGACAGAACACCGGGGAGCTGTTTTTT	CSGQPGQNTGELFF
.	TRBV4-3	.	TRBJ2-3	TGCGTCAGCAGCCTGGGGAGGAGGGCAGATACGCAGTATTTT	CVSSLGRRADTQYF
.	TRBV28	.	TRBJ2-7	TGTGCCAGCCCCCCAGCAGGACACCTCGAGGCCTACGAGCAGTACTTC	CASPPAGHLEAYEQYF
.	TRBV19	.	TRBJ1-5	TGTGCCAGTAGTCCCCGGGAAGGGGGATATCAGCCCCAGCATTTT	CASSPREGGYQPQHF
.	TRBV27	.	TRBJ2-7	TGTGCCAGCAGTCCCTCACTCCCAGCCGGACAGATTCCCTACGAGCAGTACTTC	CASSPSLPAGQIPYEQYF
TRBD1	TRBV12-5	.	TRBJ1-2	TGTGCTAGTGGTTCGCCCTCCGGGACAGGGAACTATGGCTACACCTTC	CASGSPSGTGNYGYTF
.	TRBV27	.	TRBJ1-2	TGTGCCAGCAGTCCGACACGGTTAGCTAACTATGGCTACACCTTC	CASSPTRLANYGYTF